These T cell receptor beta chains were read from a single sample in a study of cytomegalovirus exposure and HLA in healthy donors. Profiling relied on immunoSEQ multiplex PCR, and the TCRdb table lists in-frame clones only, not all of them. The table records about 160,000 clones, about 71% of them present only once. Sequenced material: PBMCs. These receptors originate from a woman in her 30s in good health and CMV-seronegative. Each CDR3 is given with its conserved first and last residue.

V gene: TRBV10-3; J gene: TRBJ2-7; CDR3 protein: CAISQGDRKTEQYF
V gene: TRBV7-2; J gene: TRBJ1-4; CDR3 protein: CASSLRQGGEKLFF
V gene: TRBV6-6; J gene: TRBJ2-2; CDR3 protein: CASSQPTSTGELFF
V gene: TRBV7-3; J gene: TRBJ2-1; CDR3 protein: CASSTQGVHNEQFF
V gene: TRBV4-1; J gene: TRBJ2-2; CDR3 protein: CASSPRREKTGELFF
V gene: TRBV28; J gene: TRBJ2-5; CDR3 protein: CATLRGASGTQYF
V gene: TRBV11-3; J gene: TRBJ2-3; CDR3 protein: CASSLRLAGGADTQYF
V gene: TRBV2; J gene: TRBJ2-5; CDR3 protein: CASSEEGEETQYF
V gene: TRBV7-9; J gene: TRBJ2-1; CDR3 protein: CASTRHADRNNEQFF
V gene: TRBV7-6; J gene: TRBJ1-6; CDR3 protein: CASSLGGGNSPLHF
V gene: TRBV4-2; J gene: TRBJ2-7; CDR3 protein: CASSARDRAYEQYF
V gene: TRBV5-1; J gene: TRBJ2-7; CDR3 protein: CASSLETGSYEQYF
V gene: TRBV9; J gene: TRBJ2-2; CDR3 protein: CASSVVASGANTGELFF
V gene: TRBV6-5; J gene: TRBJ1-1; CDR3 protein: CASTNGVRAEAFF
V gene: TRBV9; J gene: TRBJ2-5; CDR3 protein: CASSATGLAGEQETQYF
V gene: TRBV19; J gene: TRBJ1-1; CDR3 protein: CASSIGQGDEAFF
V gene: TRBV18; J gene: TRBJ2-7; CDR3 protein: CASSPAGTGTYEQYF
V gene: TRBV5-4; J gene: TRBJ1-3; CDR3 protein: CASSPAGASHSGNTIYF
V gene: TRBV13; J gene: TRBJ2-2; CDR3 protein: CATGGWWARGELFF
V gene: TRBV6-1; J gene: TRBJ2-7; CDR3 protein: CASSESGGVYEQYF
V gene: TRBV28; J gene: TRBJ2-7; CDR3 protein: CASSSPAGNSYEQYF
V gene: TRBV5-1; J gene: TRBJ2-5; CDR3 protein: CASSPGGLAETQYF
V gene: TRBV4-1; J gene: TRBJ2-1; CDR3 protein: CASSQDPGQGANEQFF
V gene: TRBV7-8; J gene: TRBJ2-7; CDR3 protein: CASSLGQEQYF
V gene: TRBV27; J gene: TRBJ2-1; CDR3 protein: CASRTGLAGGEQFF
V gene: TRBV15; J gene: TRBJ2-1; CDR3 protein: CATSTRQLYNEQFF
V gene: TRBV15; J gene: TRBJ2-1; CDR3 protein: CATSRPPPTSGRNEQFF
V gene: TRBV15; J gene: TRBJ2-1; CDR3 protein: CATSRAAGVTYNEQFF
V gene: TRBV30; J gene: TRBJ2-3; CDR3 protein: CAWSVGAVTYTDTQYF
V gene: TRBV19; J gene: TRBJ2-5; CDR3 protein: CASSTRRGAGETQYF
V gene: TRBV10-3; J gene: TRBJ1-2; CDR3 protein: CAISETGAGGYTF
V gene: TRBV18; J gene: TRBJ1-1; CDR3 protein: CASSPDLRTEAFF
V gene: TRBV9; J gene: TRBJ2-1; CDR3 protein: CASSASGGRSYNEQFF
V gene: TRBV7-2; J gene: TRBJ2-3; CDR3 protein: CASSLGPSADTQYF
V gene: TRBV6-4; J gene: TRBJ2-7; CDR3 protein: CATSDTSGHTPRSSYEQYF
V gene: TRBV5-4; J gene: TRBJ1-2; CDR3 protein: CASSFTGDYGYTF
V gene: TRBV27; J gene: TRBJ2-7; CDR3 protein: CASSLGSGYEQYF
V gene: TRBV7-9; J gene: TRBJ1-1; CDR3 protein: CSSSFGSTEAFF
V gene: TRBV4-1; J gene: TRBJ2-7; CDR3 protein: CASSQGGQALYEQYF
V gene: TRBV28; J gene: TRBJ1-3; CDR3 protein: CASSLPDRNSGNTIYF
V gene: TRBV9; J gene: TRBJ2-1; CDR3 protein: CASSVVGSGPYNEQFF
V gene: TRBV4-3; J gene: TRBJ2-7; CDR3 protein: CASSQELAEGYEQYF
V gene: TRBV5-4; J gene: TRBJ2-7; CDR3 protein: CASSLDRRELAYEQYF
V gene: TRBV4-1; J gene: TRBJ1-2; CDR3 protein: CASSQDGYGYTF
V gene: TRBV6-1; J gene: TRBJ2-1; CDR3 protein: CASSEAALGQGAGEQFF
V gene: TRBV19; J gene: TRBJ2-7; CDR3 protein: CASSNRDNSYEQYF
V gene: TRBV28; J gene: TRBJ1-2; CDR3 protein: CASRSGDRNYGYTF
V gene: TRBV27; J gene: TRBJ2-1; CDR3 protein: CASRSLAPYNEQFF
V gene: TRBV19; J gene: TRBJ2-3; CDR3 protein: CASSPGLATDTQYF